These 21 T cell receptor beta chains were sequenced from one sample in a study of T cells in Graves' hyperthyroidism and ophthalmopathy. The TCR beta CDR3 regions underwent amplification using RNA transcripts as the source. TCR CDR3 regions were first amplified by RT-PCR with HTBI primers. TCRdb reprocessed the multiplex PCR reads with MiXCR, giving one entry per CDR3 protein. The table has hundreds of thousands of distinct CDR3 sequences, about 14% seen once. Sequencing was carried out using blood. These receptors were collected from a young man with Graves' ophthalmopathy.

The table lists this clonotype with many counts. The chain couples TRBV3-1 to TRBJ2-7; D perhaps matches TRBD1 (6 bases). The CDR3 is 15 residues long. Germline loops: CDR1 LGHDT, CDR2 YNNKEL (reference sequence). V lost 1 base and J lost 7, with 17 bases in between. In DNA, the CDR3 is TGTGCCAGCAGCCAAGTCCGGGGACAAATGAGTGAGCAGTACTTC. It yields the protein CASSQVRGQMSEQYF.

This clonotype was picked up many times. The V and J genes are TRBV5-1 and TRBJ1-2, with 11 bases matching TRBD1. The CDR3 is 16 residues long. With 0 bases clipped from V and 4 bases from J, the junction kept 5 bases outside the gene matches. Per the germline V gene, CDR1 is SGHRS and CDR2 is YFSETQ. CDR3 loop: CASSLGTGGVSYGYTF. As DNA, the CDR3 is TGCGCCAGCAGCTTGGGGACAGGGGGCGTGAGCTATGGCTACACCTTC.

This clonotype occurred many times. This chain's CDR3 is CSVVGVALNTEAFF. In nucleotides, the CDR3 is TGCAGCGTTGTAGGGGTTGCCCTGAACACTGAAGCTTTCTTT. The chain joins TRBV29-1 to TRBJ1-1; tentatively, D is TRBD1 (5 bases). The germline CDR1 and CDR2 sequences are SQVTM and ANQGSEA. V lost 4 bases and J 0 bases, leaving 12 bases between the germline ends. This CDR3 is 14 amino acids long.

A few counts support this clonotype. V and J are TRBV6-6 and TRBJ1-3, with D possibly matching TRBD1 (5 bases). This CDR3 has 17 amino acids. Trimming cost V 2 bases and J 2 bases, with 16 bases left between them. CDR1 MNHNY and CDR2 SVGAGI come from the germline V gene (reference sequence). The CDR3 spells CASSYVGEWGTGNTIYF. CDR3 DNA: TGTGCCAGCAGTTACGTTGGGGAATGGGGGACTGGAAACACCATATATTTT.

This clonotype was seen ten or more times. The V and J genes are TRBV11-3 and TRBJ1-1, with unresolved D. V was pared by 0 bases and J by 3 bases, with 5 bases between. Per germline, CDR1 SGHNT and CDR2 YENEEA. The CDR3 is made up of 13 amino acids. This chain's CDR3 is CASSLDADTEAFF. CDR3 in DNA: TGTGCCAGCAGCTTAGATGCGGACACTGAAGCTTTCTTT.

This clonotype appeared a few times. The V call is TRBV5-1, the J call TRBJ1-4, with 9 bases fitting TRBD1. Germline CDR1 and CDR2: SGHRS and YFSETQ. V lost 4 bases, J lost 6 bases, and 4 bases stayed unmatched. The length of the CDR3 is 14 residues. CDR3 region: CASSLRQGDEKLFF. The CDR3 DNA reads TGCGCCAGCAGCCTCCGACAGGGGGATGAAAAACTGTTTTTT.

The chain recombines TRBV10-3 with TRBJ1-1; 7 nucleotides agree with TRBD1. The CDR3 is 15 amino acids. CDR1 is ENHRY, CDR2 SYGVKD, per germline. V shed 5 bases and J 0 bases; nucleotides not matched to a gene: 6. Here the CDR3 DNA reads TGTGCCATCAGTCTTACAGGGGACGTGAACACTGAAGCTTTCTTT. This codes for CAISLTGDVNTEAFF.

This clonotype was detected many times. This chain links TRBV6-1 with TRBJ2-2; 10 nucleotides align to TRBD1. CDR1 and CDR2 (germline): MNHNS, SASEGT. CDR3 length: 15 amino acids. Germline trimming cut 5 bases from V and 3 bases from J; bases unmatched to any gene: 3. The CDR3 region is CASSRTGGYTGELFF. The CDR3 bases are TGTGCCAGCAGTCGGACAGGGGGGTACACCGGGGAGCTGTTTTTT.

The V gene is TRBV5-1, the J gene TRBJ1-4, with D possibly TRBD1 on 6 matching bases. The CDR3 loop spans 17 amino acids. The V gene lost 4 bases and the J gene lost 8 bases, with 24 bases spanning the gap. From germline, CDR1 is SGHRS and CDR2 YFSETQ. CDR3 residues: CASSPGQSYGGSEKLFF. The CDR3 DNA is TGCGCCAGCAGCCCGGGACAAAGTTATGGAGGATCGGAAAAACTGTTTTTT.

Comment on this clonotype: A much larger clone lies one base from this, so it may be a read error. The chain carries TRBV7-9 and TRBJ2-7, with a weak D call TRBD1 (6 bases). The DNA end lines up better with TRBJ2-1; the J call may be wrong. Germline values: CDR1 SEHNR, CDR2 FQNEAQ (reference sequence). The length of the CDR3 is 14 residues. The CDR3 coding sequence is TGTGCCATACACCGGGACACTATTCCCTACGAGCAGTTCTTC. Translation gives CAIHRDTIPYEQFF.

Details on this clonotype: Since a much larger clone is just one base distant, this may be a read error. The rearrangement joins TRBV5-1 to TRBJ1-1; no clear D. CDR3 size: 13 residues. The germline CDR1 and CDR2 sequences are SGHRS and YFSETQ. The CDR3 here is CASSSVSDGEALF. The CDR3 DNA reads TGCGCCAGCAGCTCTGTCTCGGACGGTGAAGCTCTCTTT.

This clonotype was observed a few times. CDR3 nucleotides: TGTGCCTGGAGTGTATCCCAAATCCAGACTAGCACAGATACGCAGTATTTT. Protein sequence: CAWSVSQIQTSTDTQYF. The chain recombines TRBV30 with TRBJ2-3; D unclear. The CDR3 has 17 residues. Between the trimmed V and J ends, which lost 0 bases and 0 bases, there was a span of 16 bases. Germline V gene data show CDR1 as GTSNPN and CDR2 as SVGIG (reference sequence).

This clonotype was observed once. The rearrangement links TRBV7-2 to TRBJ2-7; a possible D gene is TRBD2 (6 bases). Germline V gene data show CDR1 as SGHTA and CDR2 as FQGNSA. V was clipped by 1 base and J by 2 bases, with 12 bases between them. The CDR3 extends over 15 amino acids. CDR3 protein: CASSLVLGGTYEQYF. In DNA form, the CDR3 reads TGTGCCAGCAGCTTAGTTCTCGGGGGTACCTACGAGCAGTACTTC.

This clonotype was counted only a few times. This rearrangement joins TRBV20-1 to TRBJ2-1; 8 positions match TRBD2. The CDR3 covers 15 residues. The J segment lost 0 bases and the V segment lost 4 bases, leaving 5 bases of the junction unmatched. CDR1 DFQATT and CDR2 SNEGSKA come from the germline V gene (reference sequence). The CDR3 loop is CSAKAGGRSYNEQFF. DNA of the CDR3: TGCAGTGCTAAGGCGGGAGGCCGCTCCTACAATGAGCAGTTCTTC.

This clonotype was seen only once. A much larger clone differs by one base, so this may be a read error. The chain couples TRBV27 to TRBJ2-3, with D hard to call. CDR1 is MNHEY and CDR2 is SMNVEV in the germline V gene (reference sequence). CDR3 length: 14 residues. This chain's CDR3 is CPSSQTRPGDTQYF. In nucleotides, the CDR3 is TGTCCCAGCAGCCAGACCCGGCCCGGGGATACGCAGTATTTT.

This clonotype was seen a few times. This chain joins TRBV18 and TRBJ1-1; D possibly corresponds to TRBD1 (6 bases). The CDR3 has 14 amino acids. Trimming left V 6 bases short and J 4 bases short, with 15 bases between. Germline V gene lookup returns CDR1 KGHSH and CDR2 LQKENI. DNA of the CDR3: TGTGCCAGCTCCCTTTGGGGGGCTAGCACTGAAGCTTTCTTT. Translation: CASSLWGASTEAFF.

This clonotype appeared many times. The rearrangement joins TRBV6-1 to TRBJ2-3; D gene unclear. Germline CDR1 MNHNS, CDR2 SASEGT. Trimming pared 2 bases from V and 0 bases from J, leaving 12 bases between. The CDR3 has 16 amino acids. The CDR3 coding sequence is TGTGCCAGCAGTGAAAACCGGTGGACCAGCACAGATACGCAGTATTTT. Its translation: CASSENRWTSTDTQYF.

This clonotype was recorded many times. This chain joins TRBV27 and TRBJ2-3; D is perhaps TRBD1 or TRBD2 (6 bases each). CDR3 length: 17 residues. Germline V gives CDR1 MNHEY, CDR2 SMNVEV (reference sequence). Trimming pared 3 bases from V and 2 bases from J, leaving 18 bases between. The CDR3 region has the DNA TGTGCCAGCAGTTTGACCCCAACGGGGGCCGACACAGATACGCAGTATTTT. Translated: CASSLTPTGADTDTQYF.

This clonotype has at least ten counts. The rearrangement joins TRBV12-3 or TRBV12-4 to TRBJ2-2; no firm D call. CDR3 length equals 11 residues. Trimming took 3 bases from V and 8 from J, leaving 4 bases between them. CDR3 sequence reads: CASSFSGELFF. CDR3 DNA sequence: TGTGCCAGCAGTTTCTCTGGGGAGCTGTTTTTT.

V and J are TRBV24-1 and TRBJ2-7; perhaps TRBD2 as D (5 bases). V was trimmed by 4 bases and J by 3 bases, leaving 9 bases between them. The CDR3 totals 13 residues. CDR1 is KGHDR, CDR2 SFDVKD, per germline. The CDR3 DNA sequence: TGTGCCACCAGTGAAGACGAGGGCTACGAGCAGTACTTC. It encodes CATSEDEGYEQYF.

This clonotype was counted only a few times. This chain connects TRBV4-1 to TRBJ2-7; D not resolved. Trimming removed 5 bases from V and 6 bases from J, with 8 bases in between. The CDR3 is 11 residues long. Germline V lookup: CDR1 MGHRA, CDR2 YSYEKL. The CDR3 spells CASSSPLEQYF. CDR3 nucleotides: TGCGCCAGCAGCTCCCCCCTCGAGCAGTACTTC.